The T cell receptor (beta chain) described here comes from a study of PD-1 blockade in mismatch repair-deficient tumors. Data came from immunoSEQ multiplex PCR; TCRdb stores just in-frame clones and leaves some out. This sample has under 95,000 clones, with about 85% found just once. CDR1 is SEHNR and CDR2 is FQNEAQ in the germline V gene (reference sequence). CDR3 length: 14 residues. V shed 3 bases and J 1 base; nucleotides not matched to a gene: 2. All patients were mismatch repair deficient, assessed by either PCR or immunohistochemistry. This chain uses TRBV7-9 with TRBJ1-2, with 7 bases lining up with TRBD1. The sequencing used peripheral blood, collected 12 weeks after starting pembrolizumab. The TCR originated in an adult with mismatch repair-deficient cancer. The CDR3 spells CASSLTGNNYGYTF. DNA for the CDR3: TGTGCCAGCAGCTTGACAGGGAATAACTATGGCTACACCTTC.